This T cell receptor (beta chain) was sequenced during a study of CD8+CD57+ T cells in acquired aplastic anemia. For CDR3 and TCR beta VDJ profiling, genomic DNA was the template used. TCRdb redid the calling of the reads with MiXCR, one entry per CDR3 protein. The sample includes 98,000 or so distinct CDR3 sequences, around 50% of them seen just once. This CDR3 has 13 amino acids. Trimming pared 1 base from V and 5 bases from J, leaving 6 bases between. Per germline, CDR1 LNHNV and CDR2 YYDKDF (reference sequence). J is TRBJ1-5 and V is TRBV15; D remains unclear. Sequenced material: sorted CD4+, CD8+, or CD8+CD57+ T cells (not recorded which) from PBMCs. The receptor was derived from a human donor in good health, serving as a control. The CDR3 nucleotides are TGTGCCACCAGCAGAGTAAAGTATCAGCCCCAGCATTTT. This sequence encodes CATSRVKYQPQHF.